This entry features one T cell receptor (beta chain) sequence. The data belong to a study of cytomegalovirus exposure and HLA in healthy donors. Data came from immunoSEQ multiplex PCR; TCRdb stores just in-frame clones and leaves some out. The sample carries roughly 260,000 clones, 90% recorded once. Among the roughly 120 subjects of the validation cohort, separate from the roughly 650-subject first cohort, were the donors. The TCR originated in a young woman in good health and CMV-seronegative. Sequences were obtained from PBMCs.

As DNA, the CDR3 is TGTGCCAGCAGTTCCAGGGCGAATGAGCAGTTCTTC. Amino acids: CASSSRANEQFF. The chain recombines TRBV6-5 with TRBJ2-1, with D maybe TRBD1 (5 bases). The ends were cut back, 4 bases at V and 7 bases at J, with 8 bases in the middle. Germline CDR1 is MNHEY and CDR2 is SVGAGI. The CDR3 sequence is 12 residues long.